This T cell receptor (beta chain) is drawn from a study of blood T cell repertoires in COVID-19. Study summary: Specimens from acute and convalescent COVID-19 originated in the United States, Italy and Spain.

CDR1 LNHDA and CDR2 SQIVND come from the germline V gene (reference sequence). The CDR3 covers 10 residues. V lost 6 bases to trimming and J lost 4 bases, with 4 bases between them. TCRdb's table, derived via immunoSEQ multiplex PCR, lists solely in-frame clones and lacks some. Found here are about 170,000 clones, around 80% of them singletons; the top ten hold roughly 18%. The source material was peripheral blood. This clonotype was obtained from a woman in her 70s who had recovered from COVID-19. The chain joins TRBV19 to TRBJ2-7; D unresolved. This CDR3 is CASSPYEQYF. CDR3 sequence (DNA): TGTGCCAGTAGCCCTTACGAGCAGTACTTC.